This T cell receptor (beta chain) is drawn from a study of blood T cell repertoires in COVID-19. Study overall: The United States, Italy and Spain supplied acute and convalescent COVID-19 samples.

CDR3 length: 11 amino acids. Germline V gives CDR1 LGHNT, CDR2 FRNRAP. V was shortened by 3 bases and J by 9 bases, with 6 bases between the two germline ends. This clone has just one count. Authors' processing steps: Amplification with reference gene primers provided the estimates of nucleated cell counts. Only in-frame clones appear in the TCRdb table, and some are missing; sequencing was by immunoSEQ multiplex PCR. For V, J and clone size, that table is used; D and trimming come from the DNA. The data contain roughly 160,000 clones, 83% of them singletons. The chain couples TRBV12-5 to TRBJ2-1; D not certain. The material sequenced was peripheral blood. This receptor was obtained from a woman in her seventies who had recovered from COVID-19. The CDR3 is CASGFMSEQFF. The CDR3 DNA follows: TGTGCTAGTGGTTTCATGAGTGAGCAGTTCTTC.